What follows are 27 T cell receptor beta chains derived from one specimen sequenced in a study of T-cell memory formation after mild COVID-19 (dated by TCRdb to about 2021). Libraries were made using 5' RACE. The sample was run on an Illumina NovaSeq 6000. The public reads were reanalyzed by TCRdb: fastp trimming at Q25, MiXCR alignment, in-frame beta chains only. Rows are unified per CDR3 protein, each entry keeping the most common DNA and genes. Recorded for this sample are 180,000 or so distinct CDR3 sequences; 11% of them occurred a single time. The leading ten clones occupy about 3.8% of the sample. Sequenced input: PBMCs or a T cell subset sorted from them (not recorded which). All receptors derive from a man aged 18-30 years who had mild COVID-19 (a few samples of this study predate the infection). The sample titles of this study are shuffled in the database, so cell type and time point are left out; the donor was told from shared clones.

The chain is built from TRBV20-1 and TRBJ2-4, with D tentatively TRBD1 (6 bases). V lost 8 bases and J lost 1, with 6 bases in between. Germline values: CDR1 DFQATT, CDR2 SNEGSKA (reference sequence). The CDR3 is 11 residues long. The CDR3 nucleotides are TGCAGTAGGGGGGCCAAAAACATTCAGTACTTC. Translating it yields CSRGAKNIQYF.

This chain links TRBV7-2 with TRBJ2-3; 10 bases are shared with TRBD2. Germline V lookup: CDR1 SGHTA, CDR2 FQGNSA. The CDR3 runs 16 residues. The V segment lost 5 bases and the J segment 6 bases; nucleotides outside the gene matches: 11. CDR3 amino acids: CASSPMGLAGADTQYF. CDR3 nucleotide sequence: TGTGCCAGCAGCCCCATGGGGCTAGCGGGGGCGGATACGCAGTATTTT.

This sequence joins TRBV11-2 and TRBJ2-7; TRBD1 is a possible D gene (5 bases). This CDR3 region has 13 residues. Germline assignment: CDR1 SGHAT and CDR2 FQNNGV. V was shortened by 6 bases and J by 3 bases, with 12 bases between the two germline ends. Here the CDR3 reads CASRLDNVYEQYF. The CDR3 nucleotides are TGTGCCAGCAGATTGGACAATGTCTACGAGCAGTACTTC.

This clonotype occurred many times. The V call is TRBV7-9, the J call TRBJ2-7, with a tentative D call TRBD1 (5 bases). The V end lost 5 bases, the J end lost 9 bases, and 14 bases lay between the germline ends. The germline V gene encodes CDR1 SEHNR and CDR2 FQNEAQ (reference sequence). This CDR3 comprises 12 residues. The CDR3 spells CASSHDDQGQYV. CDR3 in DNA: TGTGCCAGCAGCCACGACGATCAGGGGCAGTACGTC.

This clonotype was observed at least ten times. The V gene is TRBV20-1, the J gene TRBJ1-3; D is uncertain. The V gene's germline CDR1 is DFQATT and CDR2 SNEGSKA (reference sequence). Trimming took 5 bases from V and 0 from J, leaving 8 bases between them. This CDR3 is 13 amino acids long. The CDR3: CSAPGNSGNTIYF. Written as DNA, the CDR3 is TGCAGTGCTCCGGGCAACTCTGGAAACACCATATATTTT.

This clonotype was seen more than once but under ten times. The V and J genes are TRBV5-6 and TRBJ2-2; possibly TRBD1 for D (5 bases). Trimming removed 1 base at V and 1 base at J, with 11 bases between. This CDR3 has 16 residues. Germline V gene sequence: CDR1 SGHDT, CDR2 YYEEEE. The CDR3 bases are TGTGCCAGCAGCTTGTTGGGCCAGGGGAACACCGGGGAGCTGTTTTTT. It is translated as CASSLLGQGNTGELFF.

This chain joins TRBV5-1 and TRBJ2-7, with D hard to call. Trimming left V 1 base short and J 3 bases short, with 11 bases between. The germline gives CDR1 SGHRS, CDR2 YFSETQ. CDR3 length equals 14 residues. The CDR3 region is CASSLRGAGYEQYV. CDR3 nucleotides: TGCGCCAGCAGCTTGAGAGGAGCAGGCTACGAGCAGTACGTC.

This clonotype was recorded a few times. This sequence joins TRBV4-3 and TRBJ2-6, with D hard to call. Trimming removed 4 bases from V and 0 bases from J, with 7 bases in between. Germline V lookup: CDR1 LGHNA, CDR2 YSLEER. CDR3 length: 15 amino acids. Written as DNA, the CDR3 is TGCGCCAGCAGCCTGACTTTCTCTGGGGCCAACGTCCTGACTTTC. Amino acids: CASSLTFSGANVLTF.

This clonotype was observed at least ten times. CDR3 in DNA: TGTGCCAGCAGTTACCTGACAGCTAATTCACCCCTCCACTTT. This gives the protein CASSYLTANSPLHF. The chain is built from TRBV6-2 or TRBV6-3 and TRBJ1-6, with a tentative D call TRBD1 (5 bases). The ends were cut back, 2 bases at V and 6 bases at J, with 8 bases in the middle. The CDR3 sequence is 14 residues long. The germline V gene has CDR1 MNHEY and CDR2 SVGEGT.

In regard to this clonotype: Since a much larger clone is just one base distant, this may be a read error. CDR3 loop: CSASYYVDGELFF. The DNA for the CDR3 is TGCAGTGCTAGTTACTATGTCGACGGGGAGCTGTTTTTT. The chain carries TRBV20-1 and TRBJ2-2; no definite D call. V lost 3 bases and J 7 bases, leaving 12 bases between the germline ends. Germline CDR1 reads DFQATT; CDR2 reads SNEGSKA (reference sequence). CDR3 length: 13 amino acids.

This clonotype has ten or more counts. This chain connects TRBV5-1 to TRBJ1-5, with D unclear. V was clipped by 4 bases and J by 7 bases, with 12 bases between them. Germline CDR1 SGHRS, CDR2 YFSETQ. The length of the CDR3 is 13 residues. The CDR3 DNA sequence: TGCGCCAGCAGCCAGGAGGGCAGACAGCCCCAGCATTTT. This codes for CASSQEGRQPQHF.

This chain uses TRBV6-2 or TRBV6-3 with TRBJ1-1; TRBD1 matches 8 bases. The CDR3 extends over 14 amino acids. Trimming at V came to 7 bases and at J to 6 bases, leaving 10 bases not matched to a gene. Germline CDR1 and CDR2: MNHEY and SVGEGT. CDR3 DNA sequence: TGTGCCAGCACGAAAACAGGGGGAGGGTCTGAAGCTTTCTTT. This sequence encodes CASTKTGGGSEAFF.

This clonotype has just a few counts. This chain links TRBV4-3 with TRBJ1-1; the D is unclear. V lost 3 bases and J 4 bases, leaving 12 bases between the germline ends. Germline V CDR1 and CDR2: LGHNA, YSLEER. The CDR3 loop spans 14 amino acids. The CDR3 bases are TGCGCCAGCAGCCAGCGGAAAGGGCTCACTGAAGCTTTCTTT. It specifies CASSQRKGLTEAFF.

The V gene is TRBV12-3 or TRBV12-4, the J gene TRBJ1-1; D possibly corresponds to TRBD1 (6 bases). CDR3 size: 14 residues. V was pared by 6 bases and J by 6 bases, with 17 bases between. The CDR3 sequence is CASRDLQGPAEAFF. CDR3 sequence (DNA): TGTGCCAGCAGGGATCTACAGGGCCCAGCTGAAGCTTTCTTT.

This clonotype was seen only a few times. V usage is TRBV7-2 and J usage is TRBJ2-1, with D possibly being TRBD1 or TRBD2 (6 bases each). The CDR3 has 15 amino acids. V was shortened by 3 bases and J by 6 bases, with 15 bases between the two germline ends. Germline CDR1 SGHTA, CDR2 FQGNSA. The CDR3 DNA is TGTGCCAGCAGCTTCCGAGGGGGAGGATTCAATGAGCAGTTCTTC. Encoded protein: CASSFRGGGFNEQFF.

This clonotype was seen repeatedly, ten times or more. This chain connects TRBV5-1 to TRBJ2-1, with 11 bases aligning to TRBD2. CDR1 is SGHRS, CDR2 YFSETQ, per germline. CDR3 length: 18 amino acids. Trimming cost V 4 bases and J 5 bases; bases outside gene matches: 14. The CDR3 loop is CASSTGGVAGGLNNEQFF. Written as DNA, the CDR3 is TGCGCCAGCAGCACCGGCGGAGTAGCGGGGGGGCTGAACAATGAGCAGTTCTTC.

V and J are TRBV7-9 and TRBJ2-3; D not certain. The CDR3 sequence is 14 residues long. V was clipped by 5 bases and J by 4 bases, with 13 bases between them. Per the germline V gene, CDR1 is SEHNR and CDR2 is FQNEAQ (reference sequence). The CDR3, as DNA: TGTGCCAGCAGCCCCCGGCCCACTTCAGATACGCAGTATTTT. It translates to CASSPRPTSDTQYF.

This clonotype was seen more than once but under ten times. The chain employs TRBV5-6 and TRBJ2-5; a weak D match, TRBD2 (6 bases). CDR1 and CDR2 (germline): SGHDT, YYEEEE. V dropped 4 bases and J dropped 2 bases, with 12 bases sitting between them. There are 14 residues in the CDR3. The DNA for the CDR3 is TGTGCCAGCAGCATAGTAGGGAGGCAAGAGACCCAGTACTTC. Its protein is CASSIVGRQETQYF.

The CDR3 region has the DNA TGTGCCAGCAGCTACAGGGCGACGGGCAGCACTGAAGCTTTCTTT. Protein product: CASSYRATGSTEAFF. The rearrangement links TRBV6-5 to TRBJ1-1, with D maybe TRBD1 (6 bases). Germline V lookup: CDR1 MNHEY, CDR2 SVGAGI. This CDR3 comprises 15 residues. With 6 bases removed from V and 4 bases from J, the gap between germline ends came to 18 bases.

This clonotype was recorded a few times. V and J are TRBV7-6 and TRBJ2-5; D remains unclear. The CDR3 has 14 amino acids. Trimming took 1 base from V and 5 from J, leaving 11 bases between them. Germline assignment: CDR1 SGHVS and CDR2 FNYEAQ. CDR3 loop: CASSLGEGWETQYF. The CDR3 DNA sequence: TGTGCCAGCAGCTTAGGTGAAGGGTGGGAGACCCAGTACTTC.

There are many counts of this clonotype. The V and J genes are TRBV5-1 and TRBJ1-6; D possibly corresponds to TRBD1 (6 bases). This CDR3 is built from 15 residues. Germline CDR1 reads SGHRS; CDR2 reads YFSETQ. Trimming pared 1 base from V and 9 bases from J, leaving 14 bases between. CDR3 amino acids: CASSLTGPGASPLHF. CDR3 coding DNA: TGCGCCAGCAGCTTGACAGGGCCGGGGGCTTCACCCCTCCACTTT.

This clonotype came up a few times. The chain combines TRBV20-1 with TRBJ2-3, with D possibly called TRBD1 or TRBD2 (5 bases each). V gave up 1 base and J gave up 5 bases, with 19 bases separating them. Germline V gene data show CDR1 as DFQATT and CDR2 as SNEGSKA (reference sequence). The CDR3 is made up of 16 amino acids. In nucleotides, the CDR3 is TGCAGTGCTAGAGGTCCCCTTAGAGGGGTGGGAGATACGCAGTATTTT. It is translated as CSARGPLRGVGDTQYF.

V is TRBV12-3 or TRBV12-4 and J is TRBJ2-7; D possibly uses TRBD1 or TRBD2 (5 bases each). This CDR3 contains 13 residues. Trimming shortened V by 2 bases and J by 4 bases, and 9 bases separated the two germline ends. The CDR3 protein is CASSLYGGYEQYF. CDR3 sequence (DNA): TGTGCCAGCAGTTTATATGGGGGATACGAGCAGTACTTC.

This clonotype was counted at least ten times. The rearrangement links TRBV5-6 to TRBJ2-7, with 10 bases fitting TRBD1. Germline V gives CDR1 SGHDT, CDR2 YYEEEE. The junction had 8 bases not matched to a gene; V was cut back by 4 bases and J by 4 bases. CDR3 size: 15 residues. CDR3 bases: TGTGCCAGCAGCGATCCGGGACAGGGGTTATACGAGCAGTACTTC. Its translation: CASSDPGQGLYEQYF.

This clonotype was counted between two and nine times. This sequence joins TRBV7-3 and TRBJ2-1, with 11 bases aligning to TRBD1. This CDR3 spans 15 amino acids. From germline, CDR1 is SGHTA and CDR2 FQGTGA. With 5 bases clipped from V and 3 bases from J, the junction kept 3 bases outside the gene matches. CDR3 in amino acids: CASSPGTGGYNEQFF. CDR3 DNA: TGTGCCAGCAGCCCCGGGACAGGGGGCTACAATGAGCAGTTCTTC.

This chain connects TRBV6-5 to TRBJ1-1; 8 bases match TRBD1. CDR1 MNHEY and CDR2 SVGAGI come from the germline V gene. After removal of 4 bases from V and 1 base from J, the junction contained 5 bases not matched to a gene. The CDR3 length is 15 residues. CDR3 residues: CASSFDRGANTEAFF. The CDR3 coding sequence is TGTGCCAGCAGTTTCGACAGGGGTGCGAACACTGAAGCTTTCTTT.

This clonotype has ten or more counts. The chain joins TRBV6-5 to TRBJ2-3; D is possibly TRBD2 (6 bases). Germline CDR1 reads MNHEY; CDR2 reads SVGAGI. This CDR3 has 15 residues. V lost 6 bases, J lost 3 bases, and 16 bases lay in between. The DNA for the CDR3 is TGTGCCAGCAGGCCCCCCGGAGGGGTGACAGATACGCAGTATTTT. Its translation: CASRPPGGVTDTQYF.